The present TCR beta chain was sequenced within a study of OX40 agonist ivuxolimab in advanced cancers. Study overall: Partial response was recorded in three patients: one hepatocellular carcinoma and two cutaneous melanoma cases. Study findings and constraints: Clones of CD4+ and CD8+ blood T cells grew by week 6 at doses of 0.1 to 3.0 mg/kg. Some patients without response likewise showed low normalized clonal expansion. Mean expanded clone counts were higher in CD8+ than CD4+ T cells.

From germline, CDR1 is MDHEN and CDR2 SYDVKM. V gave up 4 bases and J gave up 1 base, with 19 bases separating them. The CDR3 contains 17 residues. Sequenced by immunoSEQ multiplex PCR; TCRdb stores in-frame clones only, minus some. The repertoire holds under 80,000 clones, with roughly 84% as singletons. To note about this clone: Its antigen remains unknown.

The V call is TRBV28, the J call TRBJ1-1, with D uncertain. The starting material was CD4+ or CD8+ T cells sorted from blood, obtained in a trial of the OX40 agonist ivuxolimab. The sequence came from an adult with an advanced solid tumor such as melanoma, head and neck, liver or kidney cancer. This CDR3 is CASSSTMGKFGNTEAFF. The CDR3 nucleotides are TGTGCCAGCAGTTCTACTATGGGGAAGTTCGGGAACACTGAAGCTTTCTTT.